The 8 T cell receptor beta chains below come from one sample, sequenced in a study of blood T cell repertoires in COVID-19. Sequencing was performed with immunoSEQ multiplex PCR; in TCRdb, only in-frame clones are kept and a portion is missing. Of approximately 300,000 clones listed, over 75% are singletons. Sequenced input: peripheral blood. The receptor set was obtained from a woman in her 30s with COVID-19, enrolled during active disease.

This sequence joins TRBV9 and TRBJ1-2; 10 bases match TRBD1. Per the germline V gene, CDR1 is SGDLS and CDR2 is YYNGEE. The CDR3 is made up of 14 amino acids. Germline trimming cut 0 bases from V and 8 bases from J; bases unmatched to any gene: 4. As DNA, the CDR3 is TGTGCCAGCAGCGTAGGGGGACAGGGGCGAGGCTACACCTTC. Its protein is CASSVGGQGRGYTF.

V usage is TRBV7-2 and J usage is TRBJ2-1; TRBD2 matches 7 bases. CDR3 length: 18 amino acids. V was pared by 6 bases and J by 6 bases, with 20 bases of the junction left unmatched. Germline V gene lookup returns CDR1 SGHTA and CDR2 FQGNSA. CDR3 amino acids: CASSRGSGLAVSGNEQFF. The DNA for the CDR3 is TGTGCCAGCAGTAGGGGCTCGGGCCTAGCGGTCTCCGGCAATGAGCAGTTCTTC.

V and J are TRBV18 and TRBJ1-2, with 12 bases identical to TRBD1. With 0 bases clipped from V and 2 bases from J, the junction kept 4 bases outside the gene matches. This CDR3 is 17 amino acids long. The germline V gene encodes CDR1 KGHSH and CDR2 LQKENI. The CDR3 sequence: CASSPPSGTGGNYGYTF. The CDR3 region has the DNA TGTGCCAGCTCACCACCGTCAGGGACAGGGGGCAACTATGGCTACACCTTC. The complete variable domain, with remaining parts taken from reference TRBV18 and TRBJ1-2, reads NAGVMQNPRHLVRRRGQEARLRCSPMKGHSHVYWYRQLPEEGLKFMVYLQKENIIDESGMPKERFSAEFPKEGPSILRIQQVVRGDSAAYFCASSPPSGTGGNYGYTFGSGTRLTVV.

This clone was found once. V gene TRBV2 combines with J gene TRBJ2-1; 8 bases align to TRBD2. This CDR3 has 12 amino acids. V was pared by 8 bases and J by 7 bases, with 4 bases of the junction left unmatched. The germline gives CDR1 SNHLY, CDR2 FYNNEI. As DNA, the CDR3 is TGTGCCAGCCAGGGACTAGGTAATGAGCAGTTCTTC. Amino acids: CASQGLGNEQFF.

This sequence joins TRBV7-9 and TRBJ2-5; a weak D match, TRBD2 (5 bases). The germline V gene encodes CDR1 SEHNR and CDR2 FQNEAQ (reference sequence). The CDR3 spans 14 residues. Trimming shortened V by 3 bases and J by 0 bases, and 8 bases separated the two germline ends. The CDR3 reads CASSLSGNQETQYF. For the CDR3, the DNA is TGTGCCAGCAGCTTGAGCGGAAACCAAGAGACCCAGTACTTC. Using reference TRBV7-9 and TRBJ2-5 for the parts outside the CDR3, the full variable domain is DTGVSQNPRHKITKRGQNVTFRCDPISEHNRLYWYRQTLGQGPEFLTYFQNEAQLEKSRLLSDRFSAERPKGSFSTLEIQRTEQGDSAMYLCASSLSGNQETQYFGPGTRLLVL.

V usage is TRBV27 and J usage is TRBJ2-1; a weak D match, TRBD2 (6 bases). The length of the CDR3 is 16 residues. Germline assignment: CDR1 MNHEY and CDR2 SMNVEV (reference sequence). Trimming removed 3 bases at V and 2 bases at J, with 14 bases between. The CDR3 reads CASSFLGRDPYNEQFF. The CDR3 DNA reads TGTGCCAGCAGTTTTCTGGGGCGGGACCCCTACAATGAGCAGTTCTTC.

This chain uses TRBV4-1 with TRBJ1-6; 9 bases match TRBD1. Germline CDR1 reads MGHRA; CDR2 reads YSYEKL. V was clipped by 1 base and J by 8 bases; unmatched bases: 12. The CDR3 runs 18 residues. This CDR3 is CASSQVLPTGGAHSPLHF. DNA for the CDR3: TGCGCCAGCAGCCAAGTCCTCCCTACAGGGGGCGCGCATTCACCCCTCCACTTT.

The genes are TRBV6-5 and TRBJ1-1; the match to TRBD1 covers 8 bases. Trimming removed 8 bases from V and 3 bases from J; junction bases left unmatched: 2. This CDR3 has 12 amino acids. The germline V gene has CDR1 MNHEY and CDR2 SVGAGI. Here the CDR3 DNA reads TGTGCCAGCCCCAGGGGGCACACTGAAGCTTTCTTT. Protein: CASPRGHTEAFF.